Presented here are 17 T cell receptor beta chains from one specimen sequenced in a study of shared clonotypes between healthy human individuals (dated by TCRdb to the early 2020s). Library method: the immunoSEQ multiplex PCR assay. TCRdb's version of the immuneACCESS table is confined to in-frame rearrangements and falls short of the full clone set. An unresolved V gene accounts for under half of the shortfall where checked; the remainder is of unknown origin. The sample table records more than 400,000 clones; 95% to 97% of these occur just once. The top ten clonotypes cover 0.05% to 0.08% of the sample. The sample comprised naive CD4+ T cells sorted from blood. The cell subset or site label, read with the paper, signifies: CD45RA+ positively selected. The receptors were gathered from a woman aged 25-40 years in good health.

The chain carries TRBV19 and TRBJ2-4; D is unclear. The V gene's germline CDR1 is LNHDA and CDR2 SQIVND (reference sequence). CDR3 length: 15 residues. With 9 bases removed from V and 0 bases from J, the gap between germline ends came to 15 bases. Here the CDR3 reads CASTPRSLAKNIQYF. DNA of the CDR3: TGTGCCAGCACCCCCCGTTCACTAGCCAAAAACATTCAGTACTTC.

The chain carries TRBV14 and TRBJ2-7, with D tentatively TRBD2 (5 bases). Germline V lookup: CDR1 SGHDN, CDR2 FVKESK. This CDR3 is built from 14 residues. Trimming shortened V by 3 bases and J by 1 base, and 10 bases separated the two germline ends. The CDR3 is CASSHGGESYEQYF. CDR3 sequence (DNA): TGTGCCAGCAGCCATGGAGGTGAATCCTACGAGCAGTACTTC.

The gene calls are TRBV15 and TRBJ2-3, with 8 bases fitting TRBD2. Trimming removed 1 base from V and 1 base from J; junction bases left unmatched: 4. Germline V CDR1 and CDR2: LNHNV, YYDKDF (reference sequence). The CDR3 is 16 amino acids. DNA of the CDR3: TGTGCCACCAGCAGAGGGACTAGCAGGGGCACAGATACGCAGTATTTT. Protein: CATSRGTSRGTDTQYF.

The chain employs TRBV5-6 and TRBJ2-6, with D possibly being TRBD1 (5 bases). The ends were cut back, 0 bases at V and 4 bases at J, with 14 bases in the middle. The CDR3 covers 17 residues. Germline lookup yields CDR1 SGHDT and CDR2 YYEEEE. The CDR3 loop is CASSLGPDRSGANVLTF. Written as DNA, the CDR3 is TGTGCCAGCAGCTTGGGGCCCGACAGATCGGGGGCCAACGTCCTGACTTTC.

This clone was counted between two and nine times. The J gene is TRBJ1-5, the V gene TRBV30, with D possibly being TRBD1 (5 bases). V lost 3 bases and J 6 bases, leaving 12 bases between the germline ends. Germline V gene lookup returns CDR1 GTSNPN and CDR2 SVGIG (reference sequence). The CDR3 consists of 13 residues. CDR3 in amino acids: CAWSPGWGQPQHF. CDR3 nucleotide sequence: TGTGCCTGGAGCCCAGGGTGGGGTCAGCCCCAGCATTTT.

CDR3 residues: CASSLWTSGLWGSYNEQFF. CDR3 bases: TGTGCCAGCAGCTTATGGACTAGCGGTTTATGGGGCTCCTACAATGAGCAGTTCTTC. The chain has TRBV7-2 and TRBJ2-1; 10 nucleotides line up with TRBD2. With V trimmed by 2 bases and J by 0 bases, 10 bases remained unmatched. The CDR3 length is 19 residues. Per germline, CDR1 SGHTA and CDR2 FQGNSA.

The chain combines TRBV5-1 with TRBJ2-1; TRBD2 matches at 9 bases. The CDR3 totals 15 residues. The germline gives CDR1 SGHRS, CDR2 YFSETQ. Germline trimming cut 0 bases from V and 10 bases from J; bases unmatched to any gene: 8. CDR3 sequence reads: CASSLVLAGGGEQFF. The CDR3 bases are TGCGCCAGCAGCTTGGTACTAGCGGGCGGAGGCGAGCAGTTCTTC.

The V and J genes are TRBV4-1 and TRBJ2-4; D tentatively fits TRBD1 or TRBD2 (5 bases each). The CDR3 sequence is 14 residues long. The germline V gene encodes CDR1 MGHRA and CDR2 YSYEKL. The V end was cut by 4 bases, the J end by 2 bases, with 9 bases between. CDR3: CASSPWGTKNIQYF. The DNA of the CDR3 is TGCGCCAGCAGCCCATGGGGGACCAAAAACATTCAGTACTTC.

J is TRBJ2-1 and V is TRBV6-4; 9 nucleotides agree with TRBD2. This CDR3 spans 12 amino acids. Germline CDR1 MRHNA, CDR2 SNTAGT. J lost 15 bases, V lost 1 base, and 4 bases had no gene match. The DNA of the CDR3 is TGTGCCAGCAGTGACTTAGCGGGAGCACGGTTCTTC. It is translated as CASSDLAGARFF.

The V and J genes are TRBV4-1 and TRBJ2-3; tentatively, D is TRBD2 (6 bases). With 0 bases removed from V and 4 bases from J, the gap between germline ends came to 11 bases. This CDR3 region has 15 residues. CDR1 is MGHRA, CDR2 YSYEKL, per germline. The CDR3 region has the DNA TGCGCCAGCAGCCAAGAAGGGCGGAGGGCAGATACGCAGTATTTT. Amino acid sequence: CASSQEGRRADTQYF.

The V and J genes are TRBV19 and TRBJ2-7; TRBD2 matches 8 bases. CDR3 size: 16 residues. Germline V gene sequence: CDR1 LNHDA, CDR2 SQIVND (reference sequence). The V and J ends lost 3 bases and 3 bases, in that order; junction bases with no gene match: 10. The CDR3 reads CASSIKGSGTIYEQYF. DNA of the CDR3: TGTGCCAGTAGTATTAAAGGTAGCGGGACTATCTACGAGCAGTACTTC. Complete variable domain (other parts from reference TRBV19 and TRBJ2-7): DGGITQSPKYLFRKEGQNVTLSCEQNLNHDAMYWYRQDPGQGLRLIYYSQIVNDFQKGDIAEGYSVSREKKESFPLTVTSAQKNPTAFYLCASSIKGSGTIYEQYFGPGTRLTVT.

This clone was detected once. The rearrangement links TRBV28 to TRBJ2-7; tentative D call: TRBD1 (5 bases). The germline CDR1 and CDR2 sequences are MDHEN and SYDVKM. The CDR3 covers 15 residues. Trimming cost V 3 bases and J 1 base, with 13 bases left between them. CDR3 in DNA: TGTGCCAGCAGTTTTGCAGGGCCTCTTTCCTACGAGCAGTACTTC. It encodes CASSFAGPLSYEQYF.

The chain employs TRBV5-1 and TRBJ2-3; 10 nucleotides match TRBD1. This CDR3 is built from 16 residues. Germline assignment: CDR1 SGHRS and CDR2 YFSETQ. Unmatched junction bases numbered 7, after V lost 5 bases and J lost 1 base. The CDR3 region is CASSSSGTGGTDTQYF. The CDR3 region has the DNA TGCGCCAGCAGTTCCTCCGGGACAGGGGGCACAGATACGCAGTATTTT.

CDR3 in amino acids: CASSEAGVFGKLFF. In nucleotides, the CDR3 is TGTGCCAGCAGTGAGGCCGGGGTGTTTGGAAAACTGTTTTTT. The V gene is TRBV2, the J gene TRBJ1-4; D ambiguous. V lost 3 bases to trimming and J lost 10 bases, with 15 bases between them. The CDR3 length is 14 residues. CDR1 is SNHLY, CDR2 FYNNEI, per germline.

The chain combines TRBV5-4 with TRBJ1-2, with 9 bases identical to TRBD1. Germline values: CDR1 SGHNT, CDR2 YYREEE (reference sequence). V dropped 6 bases and J dropped 8; count of bases not matched to a gene: 11. The CDR3 is 14 residues long. The CDR3: CASNLRDRDQGYTF. CDR3 DNA sequence: TGTGCCAGCAACCTCAGGGACAGGGATCAAGGCTACACCTTC.

This CDR3 is CASSLEGGDTEAFF. The DNA of the CDR3 is TGCGCCAGCAGCTTGGAGGGGGGCGACACTGAAGCTTTCTTT. The rearrangement uses TRBV5-1 and TRBJ1-1, with D tentatively TRBD1 (6 bases). The V gene lost 0 bases and the J gene lost 3 bases, with 9 bases spanning the gap. The germline gives CDR1 SGHRS, CDR2 YFSETQ. The CDR3 is 14 residues long.

The genes are TRBV28 and TRBJ1-5; D might be TRBD1 (6 bases). The CDR3 is made up of 16 amino acids. Trimming pared 7 bases from V and 9 bases from J, leaving 25 bases between. CDR1 and CDR2 from the germline V gene are MDHEN and SYDVKM. CDR3 sequence: CASTLGGQSRRGPQHF. The CDR3 DNA follows: TGTGCCAGCACGTTAGGGGGACAATCCCGGAGGGGGCCCCAGCATTTT.